Each of the 2 T cell receptor beta chains below was sequenced from the same sample in a study of CD8 T cells in Susac syndrome. RNA amounts of roughly 0.5 to 1 ug underwent reverse transcription with random hexamers. TCRdb re-called the immunoSEQ multiplex PCR reads through MiXCR, storing one row per CDR3 protein. The sample shows 70,000 to 100,000 distinct CDR3 sequences, approximately 92% of them seen only once. The specimen was CD8+ T cells from PBMCs. The receptors were gathered from a human donor in good health.

This chain connects TRBV13 to TRBJ1-3; D gene ambiguous. This CDR3 contains 14 residues. The germline gives CDR1 PRHDT, CDR2 FYEKMQ (reference sequence). V was trimmed by 7 bases and J by 4 bases, leaving 14 bases between them. CDR3 nucleotide sequence: TGTGCCAGCATGCACTGGCTCTCCGGAAACACCATATATTTT. Amino acids: CASMHWLSGNTIYF.

The chain employs TRBV29-1 and TRBJ2-7; 9 nucleotides match TRBD2. Per the germline V gene, CDR1 is SQVTM and CDR2 is ANQGSEA. This CDR3 is 13 amino acids long. J lost 6 bases, V lost 5 bases, and 8 bases had no gene match. CDR3 in amino acids: CSVLVAGDTEQYF. CDR3 DNA: TGCAGCGTTCTGGTAGCGGGGGATACCGAGCAGTACTTC.